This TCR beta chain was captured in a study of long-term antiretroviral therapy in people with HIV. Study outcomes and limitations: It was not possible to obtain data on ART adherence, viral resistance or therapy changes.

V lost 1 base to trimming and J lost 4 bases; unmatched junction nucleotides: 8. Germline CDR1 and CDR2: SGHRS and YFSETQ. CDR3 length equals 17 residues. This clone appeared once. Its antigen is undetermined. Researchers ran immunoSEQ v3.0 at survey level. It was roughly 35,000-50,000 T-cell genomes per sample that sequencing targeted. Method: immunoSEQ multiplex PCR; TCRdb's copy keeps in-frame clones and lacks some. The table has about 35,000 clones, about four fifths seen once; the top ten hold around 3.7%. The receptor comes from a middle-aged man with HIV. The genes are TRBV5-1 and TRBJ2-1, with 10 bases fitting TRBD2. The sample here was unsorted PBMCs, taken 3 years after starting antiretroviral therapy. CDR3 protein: CASSLQVSGGLYNEQFF. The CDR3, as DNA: TGCGCCAGCAGCTTGCAAGTTAGCGGGGGGTTATACAATGAGCAGTTCTTC. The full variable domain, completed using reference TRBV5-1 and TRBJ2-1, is KAGVTQTPRYLIKTRGQQVTLSCSPISGHRSVSWYQQTPGQGLQFLFEYFSETQRNKGNFPGRFSGRQFSNSRSEMNVSTLELGDSALYLCASSLQVSGGLYNEQFFGPGTRLTVL.